The rows below give T cell receptor beta chains drawn from one sample of a study of blood T cell repertoires in COVID-19. The method was immunoSEQ multiplex PCR; TCRdb's version includes in-frame clones alone and lacks a portion of them. The sample gives roughly 150,000 clones, roughly 84% of which show up once; over 5% is in the top ten. Source material: PBMCs or T cells enriched from blood (not recorded which). The receptors shown here come from a man between 70 and 80 years old who had been exposed to COVID-19. Both conserved end residues are part of each CDR3. The order of the fields is CDR3 DNA, CDR3 protein, J gene, D gene, V gene, clone size. D genes are given only for firm matches. Not every row has a clone size; where given, it reads once, few, many or a size class.

cdr3_nt: TGTGCCAGCAGCTTACAGGTCCTCAGGGACACCCCTTATGGCTACACCTTC
cdr3_aa: CASSLQVLRDTPYGYTF
j_call: TRBJ1-2
d_call: .
v_call: TRBV7-8
clone_size: once

cdr3_nt: TGTGCCAGCTCCCCAGGGGGCAGAAACAATCAGCCCCAGCATTTT
cdr3_aa: CASSPGGRNNQPQHF
j_call: TRBJ1-5
d_call: TRBD1
v_call: TRBV18
clone_size: .

cdr3_nt: TGTGCCAGCAGCCCGAATAGGAACAGGGGTTGGGATCAGCCCCAGCATTTT
cdr3_aa: CASSPNRNRGWDQPQHF
j_call: TRBJ1-5
d_call: TRBD1
v_call: TRBV5-6
clone_size: once

cdr3_nt: TGTGCCAGCAGTGGGACAACTTACAATGAGCAGTTCTTC
cdr3_aa: CASSGTTYNEQFF
j_call: TRBJ2-1
d_call: .
v_call: TRBV9
clone_size: .

cdr3_nt: TGTGCCAGCAGTCTCGTCAGGGGGCGCACTCATGGCTACACCTTC
cdr3_aa: CASSLVRGRTHGYTF
j_call: TRBJ1-2
d_call: TRBD1
v_call: TRBV6-5
clone_size: .

cdr3_nt: TGTGCCAGCAGTTACCGGACAGGGTTTTACGAGCAGTACTTC
cdr3_aa: CASSYRTGFYEQYF
j_call: TRBJ2-7
d_call: TRBD1
v_call: TRBV27
clone_size: .

cdr3_nt: TGTGCCAGCAGTTCCCAGGGGTATCAGCCCCAGCATTTT
cdr3_aa: CASSSQGYQPQHF
j_call: TRBJ1-5
d_call: .
v_call: TRBV27
clone_size: .

cdr3_nt: TGTGCCAGCAGCTTGTTGACTAGAGACACCGGGGAGCTGTTTTTT
cdr3_aa: CASSLLTRDTGELFF
j_call: TRBJ2-2
d_call: .
v_call: TRBV5-6
clone_size: .

cdr3_nt: TGTGCCAGCAGCGTAGTCGGGGGGGCCCAAGATACGCAGTATTTT
cdr3_aa: CASSVVGGAQDTQYF
j_call: TRBJ2-3
d_call: TRBD2
v_call: TRBV9
clone_size: .

cdr3_nt: TGTGCCACCAGTGATCCCGGGACAGGAGGGGGCCCGGGCAATGAGCAGTTCTTC
cdr3_aa: CATSDPGTGGGPGNEQFF
j_call: TRBJ2-1
d_call: TRBD1
v_call: TRBV24-1
clone_size: .

cdr3_nt: TGTGCCAGCAGCGTAGTTTCGGGGTACCCTGAAGCTTTCTTT
cdr3_aa: CASSVVSGYPEAFF
j_call: TRBJ1-1
d_call: .
v_call: TRBV9
clone_size: once

cdr3_nt: TGTGCCAGCAGCTTACAAGGGGCTGGCTACACCTTC
cdr3_aa: CASSLQGAGYTF
j_call: TRBJ1-2
d_call: .
v_call: TRBV7-9
clone_size: .

cdr3_nt: TGTGCCAGCTCACAGACAGGGGCGGACACTGAAGCTTTCTTT
cdr3_aa: CASSQTGADTEAFF
j_call: TRBJ1-1
d_call: TRBD1
v_call: TRBV18
clone_size: .

cdr3_nt: TGTGCCAGCAGCTTAGTCCAGGGGGTGAACACTGAAGCTTTCTTT
cdr3_aa: CASSLVQGVNTEAFF
j_call: TRBJ1-1
d_call: TRBD1
v_call: TRBV7-2
clone_size: .

cdr3_nt: TGCGCCAGCAGCTTGTCAGGGTTGGAGCAGTACTTC
cdr3_aa: CASSLSGLEQYF
j_call: TRBJ2-7
d_call: .
v_call: TRBV5-1
clone_size: .

cdr3_nt: TGTGCCTGGAGCGCACTACAGGGGATAGGTTTGAGTTCACCCCTCCACTTT
cdr3_aa: CAWSALQGIGLSSPLHF
j_call: TRBJ1-6
d_call: TRBD1
v_call: TRBV30
clone_size: once

cdr3_nt: TGTGCCAGCAGCCGTGTTGGAGAACAGTACTTC
cdr3_aa: CASSRVGEQYF
j_call: TRBJ2-7
d_call: .
v_call: TRBV3-1/TRBV3-2
clone_size: .

cdr3_nt: TGCGCCAGCAGTCAATCTGGCGCCTCGGACAGGGGCAATCGGGAAAAACTGTTTTTT
cdr3_aa: CASSQSGASDRGNREKLFF
j_call: TRBJ1-4
d_call: TRBD1
v_call: TRBV23-1
clone_size: .

cdr3_nt: TGTGCCAGCAGCCAAGATCCCGGCGGGAGGGAGCAGTTCTTC
cdr3_aa: CASSQDPGGREQFF
j_call: TRBJ2-1
d_call: TRBD2
v_call: TRBV14
clone_size: .

cdr3_nt: TGTGCCAGCCGGGGACAGGGGAGCTCCTACGAGCAGTACTTC
cdr3_aa: CASRGQGSSYEQYF
j_call: TRBJ2-7
d_call: TRBD1
v_call: TRBV25-1
clone_size: .

cdr3_nt: TGTGCCAGCAGCTTAGTGGGGACAGGGGGCGACGAGCAGTACTTC
cdr3_aa: CASSLVGTGGDEQYF
j_call: TRBJ2-7
d_call: TRBD1
v_call: TRBV7-2
clone_size: .

cdr3_nt: TGTGCCAGCAGGACAGGGGAAGTTGGGACCCAGTACTTC
cdr3_aa: CASRTGEVGTQYF
j_call: TRBJ2-5
d_call: TRBD1
v_call: TRBV12-3/TRBV12-4
clone_size: .

cdr3_nt: TGCGCCAGCAGCTGGGGACAGGCCCAAGAGACCCAGTACTTC
cdr3_aa: CASSWGQAQETQYF
j_call: TRBJ2-5
d_call: TRBD1
v_call: TRBV5-1
clone_size: .

cdr3_nt: TGTGCCAGCAGCTTAGATCCGGGACAGCGTTACGGCTACACCTTC
cdr3_aa: CASSLDPGQRYGYTF
j_call: TRBJ1-2
d_call: TRBD1
v_call: TRBV11-2
clone_size: .

cdr3_nt: TGTGCCAGCAGCGTAAGTACAGACCCCTATGGCTACACCTTC
cdr3_aa: CASSVSTDPYGYTF
j_call: TRBJ1-2
d_call: .
v_call: TRBV9
clone_size: .

cdr3_nt: TGTGCCAGCAGTGAAGCGGGAGGGTTCTACGAGCAGTACTTC
cdr3_aa: CASSEAGGFYEQYF
j_call: TRBJ2-7
d_call: TRBD2
v_call: TRBV6-1
clone_size: few

cdr3_nt: TGTGCCAGCTCACCCCCCTGGGGGGAAAATTCACCCCTCCACTTT
cdr3_aa: CASSPPWGENSPLHF
j_call: TRBJ1-6
d_call: .
v_call: TRBV18
clone_size: .

cdr3_nt: TGTGCCACCAGCAGTGACAGGTTCAACACCATATATTTT
cdr3_aa: CATSSDRFNTIYF
j_call: TRBJ1-3
d_call: .
v_call: TRBV15
clone_size: .

cdr3_nt: TGTGCCAGCAGCTCCTCGTTACAGGGGGGAGCTTTCTTT
cdr3_aa: CASSSSLQGGAFF
j_call: TRBJ1-1
d_call: TRBD1
v_call: TRBV7-8
clone_size: .

cdr3_nt: TGTGCCAGCTCACTCCCCTTAGGGGGCTCCTACGAGCAGTACTTC
cdr3_aa: CASSLPLGGSYEQYF
j_call: TRBJ2-7
d_call: .
v_call: TRBV18
clone_size: .

cdr3_nt: TGCAGCGCCGGACAGGGTGGGCCAGGAGAAAAACTGTTTTTT
cdr3_aa: CSAGQGGPGEKLFF
j_call: TRBJ1-4
d_call: TRBD1
v_call: TRBV29-1
clone_size: .

cdr3_nt: TGCGCCAGCAGTGTCTTCGCGGGAGGGCCCAATGAGCAGTTCTTC
cdr3_aa: CASSVFAGGPNEQFF
j_call: TRBJ2-1
d_call: TRBD2
v_call: TRBV10-1
clone_size: .

cdr3_nt: TGTGCCAGCACCCCCGGCGGGGAGGGTCCGCTGGTGCAGTATTTT
cdr3_aa: CASTPGGEGPLVQYF
j_call: TRBJ2-3
d_call: TRBD2
v_call: TRBV5-4
clone_size: once

cdr3_nt: TGCGCCAGCAGCTTGGATACTAGCGGGGGGCAGTTCTTC
cdr3_aa: CASSLDTSGGQFF
j_call: TRBJ2-1
d_call: TRBD2
v_call: TRBV5-1
clone_size: .

cdr3_nt: TGCGCCAGCAGCCCTTTAGCGGGCTACGAGCAGTACTTC
cdr3_aa: CASSPLAGYEQYF
j_call: TRBJ2-7
d_call: TRBD2
v_call: TRBV5-1
clone_size: .

cdr3_nt: TGTGCCAGCAGCACCGGGACAGGGGGAGGAGGTCAGCCCCAGCATTTT
cdr3_aa: CASSTGTGGGGQPQHF
j_call: TRBJ1-5
d_call: TRBD1
v_call: TRBV7-2
clone_size: .

cdr3_nt: TGTGCCAGCAGCTTATTGACAGGGAGCTCTGGGGCCAACGTCCTGACTTTC
cdr3_aa: CASSLLTGSSGANVLTF
j_call: TRBJ2-6
d_call: TRBD1
v_call: TRBV7-9
clone_size: .

cdr3_nt: TGTGCCAGCAGCTTTGGGCAGATCTACGAGCAGTACTTC
cdr3_aa: CASSFGQIYEQYF
j_call: TRBJ2-7
d_call: .
v_call: TRBV7-2
clone_size: .

cdr3_nt: TGTGCCAGCAGGGTTCTTGGCTTAAATGAGCAGTTCTTC
cdr3_aa: CASRVLGLNEQFF
j_call: TRBJ2-1
d_call: .
v_call: TRBV27
clone_size: .

cdr3_nt: TGCAGTGCTAGGAACGGGGCTGAAGCTTTCTTT
cdr3_aa: CSARNGAEAFF
j_call: TRBJ1-1
d_call: .
v_call: TRBV20-1
clone_size: .

cdr3_nt: TGCGCCAGCAGTGAGTCACGTCAGGGTCAGGACGAGCAGTACTTC
cdr3_aa: CASSESRQGQDEQYF
j_call: TRBJ2-7
d_call: .
v_call: TRBV10-1
clone_size: .

cdr3_nt: TGTGCCAGCAGCTTTGGGACAGGGAGACAAGAGACCCAGTACTTC
cdr3_aa: CASSFGTGRQETQYF
j_call: TRBJ2-5
d_call: TRBD1
v_call: TRBV5-8
clone_size: .

cdr3_nt: TGTGCCAGCAGCCCTAGGCGCCCCGGGGGTACAGATACGCAGTATTTT
cdr3_aa: CASSPRRPGGTDTQYF
j_call: TRBJ2-3
d_call: .
v_call: TRBV7-9
clone_size: .

cdr3_nt: TGTGCCAGCAGTTTCGTCCTAGGCGGCTACACCTTC
cdr3_aa: CASSFVLGGYTF
j_call: TRBJ1-2
d_call: .
v_call: TRBV12-3/TRBV12-4
clone_size: .

cdr3_nt: TGTGCCAGCAGCTTCACAGGGGGTAGCTCTGGAAACACCATATATTTT
cdr3_aa: CASSFTGGSSGNTIYF
j_call: TRBJ1-3
d_call: TRBD1
v_call: TRBV5-8
clone_size: few

cdr3_nt: TGTGCCAGCAGCTGGGGACAGGGCGGTGGGGGAGCTTTCTTT
cdr3_aa: CASSWGQGGGGAFF
j_call: TRBJ1-1
d_call: TRBD1
v_call: TRBV3-1/TRBV3-2
clone_size: .